The 17 T cell receptor beta chains below all came from one sample that was sequenced in a study of CD8+ T cells in alopecia areata (dated by TCRdb to 2016 to 2019). The protocol used for the library was the immunoSEQ multiplex PCR assay. RNA was extracted from all samples and reverse transcribed into cDNA, which served as template for TCR sequencing. Here the immuneACCESS table is served through TCRdb, limited to in-frame sequences with V and J called. Missing clones are a known gap in these copies; in checked studies unresolved V genes cover under half, and the rest lacks a known reason. The sample table lists more than 150,000 clones, about 51% of them with a count of one. The ten top clones hold 9.5% to 13% of the sample. The sample's treatment or condition, from its label and the paper: oral pan-JAK inhibitor, 5-10 mg twice daily. The sequencing used CD8+ T cells sorted from blood, collected at approximately week 52, from a patient treated with tofacitinib. These receptor sequences come from a human donor with alopecia areata.

This clone was counted only a few times. The chain recombines TRBV19 with TRBJ2-7; no clear D. Per germline, CDR1 LNHDA and CDR2 SQIVND (reference sequence). V lost 0 bases and J 3 bases, leaving 3 bases between the germline ends. The CDR3 extends over 12 amino acids. The CDR3 bases are TGTGCCAGTAGTATAGATGGCTACGAGCAGTACTTC. This translates into CASSIDGYEQYF.

The rearrangement uses TRBV5-6 and TRBJ1-2; possible D gene TRBD1, 6 bases. The ends were cut back, 0 bases at V and 4 bases at J, with 19 bases in the middle. Per germline, CDR1 SGHDT and CDR2 YYEEEE. CDR3 size: 17 residues. The CDR3 region is CASSLGTAGAIFYGYTF. Written as DNA, the CDR3 is TGTGCCAGCAGCTTGGGCACAGCGGGGGCTATATTCTATGGCTACACCTTC.

This clone was seen a few times. This chain links TRBV7-9 with TRBJ2-7, with D tentatively TRBD1 or TRBD2 (5 bases each). The CDR3 has 16 amino acids. Germline V gene data show CDR1 as SEHNR and CDR2 as FQNEAQ (reference sequence). Between the trimmed V and J ends, which lost 4 bases and 11 bases, there was a span of 27 bases. CDR3 in amino acids: CASSSGRGDPALRKYF. CDR3 nucleotides: TGTGCCAGCAGCTCCGGGCGAGGGGACCCCGCACTAAGAAAGTACTTC.

The V call is TRBV5-4, the J call TRBJ2-3; 10 nucleotides line up with TRBD1. Germline trimming cut 2 bases from V and 1 base from J; bases unmatched to any gene: 4. The length of the CDR3 is 16 residues. From germline, CDR1 is SGHNT and CDR2 YYREEE (reference sequence). CDR3 loop: CASSFGQGEGTDTQYF. The CDR3 nucleotides read TGTGCCAGCAGCTTTGGACAGGGGGAGGGCACAGATACGCAGTATTTT.

The CDR3 sequence: CAWSKAEQNEQFF. CDR3 nucleotides: TGTGCCTGGAGTAAGGCTGAACAGAATGAGCAGTTCTTC. The J gene is TRBJ2-1, the V gene TRBV30; D gene ambiguous. V lost 2 bases and J 7 bases, leaving 12 bases between the germline ends. The length of the CDR3 is 13 residues. CDR1 and CDR2 from the germline V gene are GTSNPN and SVGIG (reference sequence). The whole variable domain, filled in from reference TRBV30 and TRBJ2-1, reads SQTIHQWPATLVQPVGSPLSLECTVEGTSNPNLYWYRQAAGRGLQLLFYSVGIGQISSEVPQNLSASRPQDRQFILSSKKLLLSDSGFYLCAWSKAEQNEQFFGPGTRLTVL.

Only a few counts were recorded for this clone. The chain combines TRBV4-1 with TRBJ1-1; 11 bases align to TRBD1. CDR3 length: 14 residues. Trimming removed 5 bases from V and 4 bases from J; junction bases left unmatched: 3. From germline, CDR1 is MGHRA and CDR2 YSYEKL. As DNA, the CDR3 is TGCGCCAGCAGCGAAGGGACAGGGGGCACTGAAGCTTTCTTT. This sequence encodes CASSEGTGGTEAFF.

The chain joins TRBV5-1 to TRBJ2-5; TRBD2 aligns across 10 bases. This CDR3 spans 17 amino acids. Germline V gene lookup returns CDR1 SGHRS and CDR2 YFSETQ. The trim removed 0 bases at V and 5 bases at J, leaving 10 bases unmatched. CDR3 sequence reads: CASSLGPSGGDGETQYF. DNA of the CDR3: TGCGCCAGCAGCTTGGGACCTAGCGGGGGTGACGGTGAGACCCAGTACTTC.

This clone showed up just once. The genes are TRBV14 and TRBJ1-1; the match to TRBD1 covers 11 bases. CDR3 length: 16 amino acids. With 6 bases clipped from V and 0 bases from J, the junction kept 6 bases outside the gene matches. In germline, CDR1 is SGHDN, CDR2 FVKESK. DNA of the CDR3: TGTGCCAGCAGGACCTGGACAGGGGGCCTGAACACTGAAGCTTTCTTT. Translated, it gives CASRTWTGGLNTEAFF.

This clone was observed once. V is TRBV27 and J is TRBJ1-5; TRBD1 agrees at 8 bases. V was clipped by 4 bases and J by 6 bases; unmatched bases: 5. Germline lookup yields CDR1 MNHEY and CDR2 SMNVEV (reference sequence). The CDR3 spans 14 residues. The CDR3 DNA sequence: TGTGCCAGCAGTTCCACAGGGGGAAGTCAGCCCCAGCATTTT. It encodes CASSSTGGSQPQHF.

In its sample, this clone was seen a few times. This chain joins TRBV5-6 and TRBJ2-7; D remains unclear. This CDR3 contains 13 residues. Trimming cost V 4 bases and J 3 bases, with 11 bases left between them. Germline CDR1 SGHDT, CDR2 YYEEEE. CDR3 in DNA: TGTGCCAGCAGCCTGTCTCCGGGCTACGAGCAGTACTTC. It translates to CASSLSPGYEQYF.

The table lists this clone with many counts. The chain links TRBV4-3 to TRBJ2-7; TRBD1 might be the D (7 bases). The V end was cut by 1 base, the J end by 7 bases, with 20 bases between. CDR1 and CDR2 (germline): LGHNA, YSLEER. The CDR3 sequence is 16 residues long. The CDR3 spells CASSQALEGAGGEQYF. The CDR3 DNA reads TGCGCCAGCAGCCAAGCCCTGGAGGGGGCAGGAGGAGAGCAGTACTTC.

The CDR3 sequence is CASSQRLSSPTDTQYF. For the CDR3, the DNA is TGCGCCAGCAGCCAACGACTGTCCAGCCCCACAGATACGCAGTATTTT. The chain couples TRBV4-1 to TRBJ2-3; unclear D gene. V lost 2 bases to trimming and J lost 2 bases, with 14 bases between them. From germline, CDR1 is MGHRA and CDR2 YSYEKL. The CDR3 runs 16 residues.

This clone was observed a few times. This chain links TRBV27 with TRBJ2-5; no clear D. Trimming stripped 3 bases from V and 1 base from J, with 0 bases between. The CDR3 totals 11 residues. The V gene's germline CDR1 is MNHEY and CDR2 SMNVEV (reference sequence). This CDR3 reads CASSFQETQYF. In nucleotides, the CDR3 is TGTGCCAGCAGTTTCCAAGAGACCCAGTACTTC.

In its sample, this clone was seen many times. The chain carries TRBV5-1 and TRBJ2-7; D may be TRBD1 or TRBD2 (5 bases each). Germline values: CDR1 SGHRS, CDR2 YFSETQ. Trimming removed 3 bases from V and 0 bases from J, with 13 bases in between. The CDR3 runs to 15 residues. CDR3 protein: CASSWDVGSSYEQYF. Here the CDR3 DNA reads TGCGCCAGCAGCTGGGACGTAGGGAGCTCCTACGAGCAGTACTTC.

The chain recombines TRBV7-9 with TRBJ2-1, with TRBD2 identical over 7 bases. The CDR3 consists of 18 residues. V trimming: 8 bases; J trimming: 5 bases; junction bases outside the gene matches: 21. CDR1 SEHNR and CDR2 FQNEAQ come from the germline V gene (reference sequence). CDR3 amino acids: CASGLIMSGARSNNEQFF. The CDR3 DNA reads as TGTGCCAGCGGTCTTATTATGAGCGGGGCTCGGTCGAACAATGAGCAGTTCTTC.

This clone was recorded only once. V is TRBV27 and J is TRBJ1-6, with no clear D. This CDR3 spans 13 amino acids. Trimming removed 6 bases at V and 9 bases at J, with 12 bases between. Germline V CDR1 and CDR2: MNHEY, SMNVEV (reference sequence). The CDR3 DNA reads TGTGCCAGCAGCCATCGAGGAGGTTCACCCCTCCACTTT. This codes for CASSHRGGSPLHF.

This sequence joins TRBV7-8 and TRBJ2-4; D ambiguous. The V gene lost 3 bases and the J gene lost 2 bases, with 11 bases spanning the gap. The germline CDR1 and CDR2 sequences are SGHVS and FQNEAQ. CDR3 length equals 15 residues. This CDR3 is CASSFALGSKNIQYF. CDR3 in DNA: TGTGCCAGCAGCTTCGCTTTGGGATCCAAAAACATTCAGTACTTC.